A selection of T cell receptor beta chains follows, all from one sample in a study of beta chain features in type 1 diabetes. The repertoire was sequenced with immunoSEQ multiplex PCR; TCRdb's copy has only in-frame clones and lacks some. The data contain around 240,000 clones, about 70% of them singletons. Sequenced input: naive CD4+ T cells from blood. The source of these receptors is a man aged 25 to 45 in good health. Both conserved end residues are part of each CDR3. A D gene is named only where the DNA matches it firmly. Size tells how often a clone was seen (once, few, many) or the class of an expanded clone, and some rows leave it out.

V gene	D gene	clone size	J gene	CDR3 DNA	CDR3 protein
TRBV2	TRBD1	-	TRBJ2-4	TGTGCCAGCACCGGCCATGACAGGGGGCGAGCCAAAAACATTCAGTACTTC	CASTGHDRGRAKNIQYF
TRBV18	TRBD2	-	TRBJ2-1	TGTGCCAGCTCACCAATTTCGGGGGGAATCAATGAGCAGTTCTTC	CASSPISGGINEQFF
TRBV20-1	-	-	TRBJ2-1	TGCAGTGCTAATACAGGAAATGAGCAGTTCTTC	CSANTGNEQFF
TRBV12-5	-	-	TRBJ2-3	TGTGCTAGTGGCTTAGCCACAGATACGCAGTATTTT	CASGLATDTQYF
TRBV19	-	-	TRBJ2-7	TGTGCCAGTAGTTGGGGGCCCTCCTACGAGCAGTACTTC	CASSWGPSYEQYF
TRBV5-1	TRBD2	-	TRBJ2-5	TGCGCCAGCAGCTCGGGACTAGGGGAGACCCAGTACTTC	CASSSGLGETQYF
TRBV18	-	-	TRBJ2-1	TGTGCCAGCTCACCAGGGAGCGGACTCTCCTACAATGAGCAGTTCTTC	CASSPGSGLSYNEQFF
TRBV4-1	-	-	TRBJ1-2	TGCGCCAGCAGCCAAGATCCTGCTGCTGGCTACACCTTC	CASSQDPAAGYTF
TRBV4-2	TRBD2	-	TRBJ2-2	TGTGCCAGCAGCCAAGAGGGACTAGCGAGCACCGGGGAGCTGTTTTTT	CASSQEGLASTGELFF
TRBV25-1	-	-	TRBJ1-2	TGTGCCAGCAGTGATCAGGGCAGGCCCGGCGGCTATGGCTACACCTTC	CASSDQGRPGGYGYTF
TRBV30	-	few	TRBJ2-5	TGTGCCTGGACGGTCGCGGGGCCGCTGTACTTC	CAWTVAGPLYF
TRBV2	-	-	TRBJ2-1	TGTGCCAGCAGTGAAGCGGCATACTCCCTGGGGTTCTTC	CASSEAAYSLGFF
TRBV29-1	-	-	TRBJ1-1	TGCAGCGTTGTCCAGGGAGCCGGGAACACTGAAGCTTTCTTT	CSVVQGAGNTEAFF
TRBV7-2	-	-	TRBJ2-3	TGTGCCAGCACCGTTAATGCTAGAGATACGCAGTATTTT	CASTVNARDTQYF
TRBV30	TRBD1	-	TRBJ2-2	TGTGCCTGGAGGGGACAGGGGAACACCGGGGAGCTGTTTTTT	CAWRGQGNTGELFF
TRBV30	TRBD2	-	TRBJ2-3	TGTGCCTGGACCAGGACTAGCGGAAGCACAGATACGCAGTATTTT	CAWTRTSGSTDTQYF
TRBV25-1	-	few	TRBJ2-7	TGTGCCAGCAGTGAGGCCGGGACATACTCCTACGAGCAGTACTTC	CASSEAGTYSYEQYF
TRBV1	-	-	TRBJ1-1	TGCACCAGCAGCCATTGGGGGTCCCTTGGGATCTTT	CTSSHWGSLGIF
TRBV6-5	TRBD1	-	TRBJ2-7	TGTGCCAGCAGTCAGACAGGGGAGAGCGACGAGCAGTACTTC	CASSQTGESDEQYF
TRBV30	-	-	TRBJ1-5	TGTGCCTGGGGGTCAGGGGCCGGCAGCAATCAGCCCCAGCATTTT	CAWGSGAGSNQPQHF
TRBV14	-	-	TRBJ1-2	TGTGCCAGCAGCCAAGGCCTAGGCTATGGCTACACCTTC	CASSQGLGYGYTF
TRBV2	TRBD2	-	TRBJ2-2	TGTGCCAGCCGGCGGGGGGTGAGCACCGGGGAGCTGTTTTTT	CASRRGVSTGELFF
TRBV30	-	-	TRBJ1-4	TGTGCCTGGAGGGGGACGATAGAAAAACTGTTTTTT	CAWRGTIEKLFF
TRBV29-1	TRBD1	-	TRBJ2-7	TGCAGCGTTGGGGACAGGGACGTGGAGCAGTACTTC	CSVGDRDVEQYF
TRBV6-1	TRBD2	once	TRBJ2-3	TGTGCCAGCAGTGAAGGACTAGCGGTCTCTTGGGATACGCAGTATTTT	CASSEGLAVSWDTQYF
TRBV5-4	-	-	TRBJ2-1	TGTGCCAGCAGCTTCCCGATTAGTGGCTACAATGAGCAGTTCTTC	CASSFPISGYNEQFF
TRBV25-1	-	-	TRBJ2-1	TGTGCCAGCAGTGAATTCCTGGGTCAGGACAATGAGCAGTTCTTC	CASSEFLGQDNEQFF
TRBV7-9	-	-	TRBJ2-3	TGTGCCAGCACGTTAGTTGGAACAGATACGCAGTATTTT	CASTLVGTDTQYF
TRBV7-2	-	-	TRBJ2-1	TGTGCCAGCAGCTCATCTTTAGTGGGCAATGAGCAGTTCTTC	CASSSSLVGNEQFF
TRBV7-9	-	-	TRBJ1-1	TGTGCCAGCAGCTTACAAGACCACTTT	CASSLQDHF
TRBV19	-	once	TRBJ2-5	TGTGCCAGTAGTCAGACTCGCTGGGGGACCCAGTACTTC	CASSQTRWGTQYF
TRBV30	-	-	TRBJ1-1	TGTGCCTGGAGTGTAGGAGGGGACTACACTGAAGCTTTCTTT	CAWSVGGDYTEAFF
TRBV29-1	-	-	TRBJ2-3	TGCAGCGTTGCCTCAGGGGTGGGCACAGATACGCAGTATTTT	CSVASGVGTDTQYF
TRBV29-1	-	few	TRBJ1-1	TGCAGCGTTGCCGGTTTAATGAACACTGAAGCTTTCTTT	CSVAGLMNTEAFF
TRBV25-1	-	-	TRBJ2-4	TGTGCCAGCAGTGAGGGTCAGCTCTTCGGGAAAAACAAAAACATTCAGTACTTC	CASSEGQLFGKNKNIQYF
TRBV2	TRBD1	-	TRBJ2-7	TGTGCCAGCAGCAGTGGTTACAGGGGATACGAGCAGTACTTC	CASSSGYRGYEQYF
TRBV30	-	few	TRBJ2-3	TGTGCCTGGAGCCAGGGATCTAGCACAGATACGCAGTATTTT	CAWSQGSSTDTQYF
TRBV30	-	few	TRBJ2-1	TGTGCCTGGAAGCTAGGGGTAAGCTCCTACAATGAGCAGTTCTTC	CAWKLGVSSYNEQFF
TRBV28	-	-	TRBJ2-7	TGTGCCAGCAGTTATCGGGGGCCCGCCGAGCAGTACTTC	CASSYRGPAEQYF
TRBV30	-	few	TRBJ1-1	TGTGCCTGGATCGTGGGGGCGGCTGAAGCTTTCTTT	CAWIVGAAEAFF
TRBV19	TRBD1	few	TRBJ1-1	TGTGCCAGTAGCCGACAGGGAAGGACTGAAGCTTTCTTT	CASSRQGRTEAFF
TRBV29-1	-	-	TRBJ2-7	TGCAGCGTTAGACCGCCGATTGAGCAGTACTTC	CSVRPPIEQYF
TRBV25-1	TRBD2	-	TRBJ2-5	TGTGCCAGCAGTGCCTGGACTAGCGGGGACGGCCAAGAGACCCAGTACTTC	CASSAWTSGDGQETQYF
TRBV5-1	-	-	TRBJ2-5	TGCGCCAGCAGCTTGGTAGGGATGGGAGAGACCCAGTACTTC	CASSLVGMGETQYF
TRBV5-4	-	-	TRBJ2-4	TGTGCCAGCAGCTTCGAGCGACCGCGGAGCATTCAGTACTTC	CASSFERPRSIQYF
TRBV29-1	TRBD1	-	TRBJ1-1	TGCAGCGTTTCGGACAGGGGAGCTTTCTTT	CSVSDRGAFF
TRBV6-6	-	-	TRBJ1-3	TGTGCCAGCACCCTCCTGGGGTCACCTGGAAACACCATATATTTT	CASTLLGSPGNTIYF
TRBV29-1	TRBD1	-	TRBJ2-3	TGCAGCGTTTCCGGACAGGCATGGGAAGATACGCAGTATTTT	CSVSGQAWEDTQYF